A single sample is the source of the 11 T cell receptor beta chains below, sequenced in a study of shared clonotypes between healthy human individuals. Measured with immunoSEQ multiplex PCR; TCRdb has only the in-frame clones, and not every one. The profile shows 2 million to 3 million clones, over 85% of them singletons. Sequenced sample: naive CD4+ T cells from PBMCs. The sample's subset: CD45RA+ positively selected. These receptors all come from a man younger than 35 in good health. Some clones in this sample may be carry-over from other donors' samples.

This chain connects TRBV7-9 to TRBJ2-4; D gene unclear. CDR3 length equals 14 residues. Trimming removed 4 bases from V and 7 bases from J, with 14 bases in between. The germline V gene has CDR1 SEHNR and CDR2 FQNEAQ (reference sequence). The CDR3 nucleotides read TGTGCCAGCAGCTCACTGACAAATCGGAACATTCAGTACTTC. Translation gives CASSSLTNRNIQYF.

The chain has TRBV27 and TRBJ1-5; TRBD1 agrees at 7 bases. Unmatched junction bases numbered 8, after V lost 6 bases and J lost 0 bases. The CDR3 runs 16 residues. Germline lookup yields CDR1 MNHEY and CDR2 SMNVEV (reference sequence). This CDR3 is CASRARGLNSNQPQHF. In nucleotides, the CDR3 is TGTGCCAGCAGGGCAAGGGGGCTCAATAGCAATCAGCCCCAGCATTTT.

CDR3 in DNA: TGCGCCAGCAGCTCCCCGGGACTAGCGCTCTACGAGCAGTACTTC. Protein product: CASSSPGLALYEQYF. This rearrangement joins TRBV5-1 to TRBJ2-7, with TRBD2 matching over 10 bases. The ends lost 3 bases at V and 3 bases at J; junction bases unmatched: 6. Per the germline V gene, CDR1 is SGHRS and CDR2 is YFSETQ. The CDR3 sequence is 15 residues long.

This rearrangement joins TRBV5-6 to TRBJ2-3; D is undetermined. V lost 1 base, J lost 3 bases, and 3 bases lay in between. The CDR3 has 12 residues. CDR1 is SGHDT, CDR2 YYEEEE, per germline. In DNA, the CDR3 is TGTGCCAGCAGCTTGTGGACAGATACGCAGTATTTT. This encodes CASSLWTDTQYF.

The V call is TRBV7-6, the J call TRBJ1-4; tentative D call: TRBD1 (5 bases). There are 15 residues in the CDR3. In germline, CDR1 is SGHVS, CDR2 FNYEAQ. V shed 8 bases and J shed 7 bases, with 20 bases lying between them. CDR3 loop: CASGPAWGPGEKLFF. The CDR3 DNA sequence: TGTGCCAGCGGCCCCGCCTGGGGCCCGGGTGAAAAACTGTTTTTT.

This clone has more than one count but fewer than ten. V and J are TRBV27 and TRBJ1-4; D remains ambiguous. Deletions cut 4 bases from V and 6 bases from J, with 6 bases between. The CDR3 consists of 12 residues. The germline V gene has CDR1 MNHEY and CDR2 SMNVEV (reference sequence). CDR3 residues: CASSSFYEKLFF. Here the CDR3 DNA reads TGTGCCAGCAGTTCGTTCTATGAAAAACTGTTTTTT.

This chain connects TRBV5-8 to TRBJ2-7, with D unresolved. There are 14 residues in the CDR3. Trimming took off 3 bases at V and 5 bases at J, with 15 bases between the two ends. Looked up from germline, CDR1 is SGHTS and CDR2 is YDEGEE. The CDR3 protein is CASSSRARRNEQYF. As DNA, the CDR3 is TGTGCCAGCAGCTCCCGGGCCCGACGGAACGAGCAGTACTTC.

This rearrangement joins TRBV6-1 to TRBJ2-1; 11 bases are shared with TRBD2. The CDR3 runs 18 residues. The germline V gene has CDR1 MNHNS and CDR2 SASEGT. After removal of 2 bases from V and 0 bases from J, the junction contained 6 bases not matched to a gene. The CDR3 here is CASSERGTSGGSYNEQFF. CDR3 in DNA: TGTGCCAGCAGTGAACGCGGGACTAGCGGCGGCTCCTACAATGAGCAGTTCTTC.

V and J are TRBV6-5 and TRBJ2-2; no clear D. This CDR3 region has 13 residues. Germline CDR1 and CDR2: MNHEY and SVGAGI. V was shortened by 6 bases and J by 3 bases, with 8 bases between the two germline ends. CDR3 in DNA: TGTGCCAGCAGAACCGACTACACCGGGGAGCTGTTTTTT. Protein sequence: CASRTDYTGELFF.

CDR3 region: CASSEVRQGALGSNQPQHF. The CDR3 DNA is TGTGCCAGCAGTGAAGTCAGACAGGGGGCATTGGGGAGCAATCAGCCCCAGCATTTT. The chain couples TRBV6-1 to TRBJ1-5; 10 positions agree with TRBD1. Germline loops: CDR1 MNHNS, CDR2 SASEGT. This CDR3 comprises 19 residues. J was trimmed by 1 base and V by 1 base; bases with no gene match: 10.

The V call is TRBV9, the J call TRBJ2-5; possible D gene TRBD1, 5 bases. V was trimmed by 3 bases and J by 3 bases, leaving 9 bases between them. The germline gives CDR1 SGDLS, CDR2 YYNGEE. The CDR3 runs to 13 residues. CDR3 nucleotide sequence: TGTGCCAGCAGCGCCGCAGGGAAAGAGACCCAGTACTTC. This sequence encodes CASSAAGKETQYF.